This T cell receptor beta chain was profiled in a study of CD8+CD57+ T cells in acquired aplastic anemia. This clonotype was seen ten or more times. Profiling of TCR beta VDJ combinations and CDR3 sequences used genomic DNA as template. TCRdb re-derived calls from the reads in MiXCR, one entry per CDR3 protein. The table lists roughly 250,000 distinct CDR3 sequences, 45% to 50% of them singletons. Before being chosen for sequencing, patients had shown CD8+CD57+ cell expansion by flow cytometry. Patients had undergone no therapy by the time their blood was sampled. What was sequenced was sorted CD4+, CD8+, or CD8+CD57+ T cells (not recorded which) from PBMCs. The sequence was obtained from a human donor with aplastic anemia.

CDR3 loop: CSARDQFSRGPMNTEAFF. In DNA, the CDR3 is TGCAGTGCTAGAGATCAGTTCAGCAGGGGGCCTATGAACACTGAAGCTTTCTTT. This chain uses TRBV20-1 with TRBJ1-1; 8 bases are shared with TRBD1. The CDR3 is 18 amino acids. Looked up from germline, CDR1 is DFQATT and CDR2 is SNEGSKA (reference sequence). J lost 0 bases, V lost 0 bases, and 12 bases had no gene match.